Sequencing of this T cell receptor (beta chain) was carried out in a study of shared clonotypes between healthy human individuals. Overall study results and limits: Clonotypes not shared had lower generation probabilities than those common to all four donors.

TCRdb's table, derived via immunoSEQ multiplex PCR, lists solely in-frame clones and lacks some. The table includes roughly 2.6 million clones, approximately 90% detected once. As regards this clone: No antigen is known for it.

The CDR3 length is 15 residues. Germline assignment: CDR1 SGHKS and CDR2 YYEKEE (reference sequence). V shed 4 bases and J shed 0 bases, with 13 bases lying between them. A CD45RA+ naive subset and a CD45RA-negative memory subset were split from CD4+ cells. The receptor's source is a man younger than 35 in good health. This chain joins TRBV5-5 and TRBJ1-1; D is ambiguous. The specimen was naive CD4+ T cells sorted from blood. Indicated subset: CD45RA+ positively selected. This chain's CDR3 is CASSLRAELNTEAFF. The CDR3 nucleotides are TGTGCCAGCAGCCTGCGGGCGGAACTGAACACTGAAGCTTTCTTT.